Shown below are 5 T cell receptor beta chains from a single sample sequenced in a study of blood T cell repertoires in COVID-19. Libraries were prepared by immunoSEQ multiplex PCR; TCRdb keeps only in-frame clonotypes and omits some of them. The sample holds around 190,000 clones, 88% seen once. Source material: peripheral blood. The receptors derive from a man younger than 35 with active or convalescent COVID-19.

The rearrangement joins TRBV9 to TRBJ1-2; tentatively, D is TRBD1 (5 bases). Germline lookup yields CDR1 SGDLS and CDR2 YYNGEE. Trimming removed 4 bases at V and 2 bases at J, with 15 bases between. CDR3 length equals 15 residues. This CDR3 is CASSPSGEGNYGYTF. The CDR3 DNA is TGTGCCAGCAGCCCCTCCGGGGAGGGGAACTATGGCTACACCTTC.

The CDR3 reads CATKALGGSGTEAFF. In DNA form, the CDR3 reads TGTGCCACTAAAGCCCTAGGGGGTAGTGGCACTGAAGCTTTCTTT. The chain has TRBV10-3 and TRBJ1-1; the D gene is possibly TRBD1 (6 bases). In germline, CDR1 is ENHRY, CDR2 SYGVKD. The CDR3 runs to 15 residues. Trimming pared 10 bases from V and 4 bases from J, leaving 22 bases between.

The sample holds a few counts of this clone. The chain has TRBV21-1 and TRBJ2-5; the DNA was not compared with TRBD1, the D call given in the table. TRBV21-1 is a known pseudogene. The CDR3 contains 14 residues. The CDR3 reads CASSTRDRGETQYF. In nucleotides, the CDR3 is TGTGCCAGCAGCACCCGGGACAGGGGAGAGACCCAGTACTTC.

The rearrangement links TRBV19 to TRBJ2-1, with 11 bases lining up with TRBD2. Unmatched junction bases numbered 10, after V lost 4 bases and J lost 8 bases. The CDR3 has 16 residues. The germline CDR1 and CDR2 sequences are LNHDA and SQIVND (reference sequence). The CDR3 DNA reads TGTGCCAGTAGTACTTTGACTAGCGGGAAGGGCTATGAGCAGTTCTTC. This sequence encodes CASSTLTSGKGYEQFF.

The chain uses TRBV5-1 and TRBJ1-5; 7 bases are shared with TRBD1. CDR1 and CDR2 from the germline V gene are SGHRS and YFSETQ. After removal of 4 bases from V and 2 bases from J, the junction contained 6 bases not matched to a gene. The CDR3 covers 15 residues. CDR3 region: CASSPGQNRNQPQHF. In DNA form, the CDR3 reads TGCGCCAGCAGCCCGGGACAGAACCGCAATCAGCCCCAGCATTTT.